The clone carrying this TCR beta chain was seen ten or more times. CDR3 length equals 16 residues. V was cut by 1 base and J by 4 bases, with 14 bases left in between. Per the germline V gene, CDR1 is SGHVS and CDR2 is FQNEAQ. This entry comes from a study of T-cell memory formation after mild COVID-19. TCRdb reprocessed the 5' RACE reads via MiXCR and lists one record per CDR3 protein. The profile shows under 550,000 distinct CDR3 sequences, about 20% of them singletons. This receptor was identified in an adult woman who had mild COVID-19 (a few samples of this study predate the infection). Cell type and time point are not known. The sequencing sample was made of PBMCs or a T cell subset sorted from them (not recorded which). This rearrangement joins TRBV7-8 to TRBJ2-1; D not resolved. In DNA form, the CDR3 reads TGTGCCAGCAGCTTAGGGTCCCCCACTCGGTACAATGAGCAGTTCTTC. Its translation is CASSLGSPTRYNEQFF.